A selection of T cell receptor beta chains follows, all from one sample in a study of regulatory T cells in long-lasting Graves disease. TCRdb passed the multiplex PCR reads through MiXCR, listing each CDR3 protein once. Of about 660,000 distinct CDR3 sequences listed, about 30% are singletons. Sequenced material: peripheral blood mononuclear cells (PBMCs), taken when the disease was refractory, from a patient treated with antithyroid drugs. The receptors originated from a female donor with Graves disease. The CDR3 runs from the conserved cysteine through the conserved F or W. D genes are given only for firm matches. Clone size is shown for a subset of rows, as once, few, many or a class of expanded clone.

V	D	size	J	CDR3	DNA
TRBV3-1	-	-	TRBJ1-5	CASSQQESNQPQHF	TGTGCCAGCAGCCAACAGGAAAGCAATCAGCCCCAGCATTTT
TRBV10-3	-	-	TRBJ1-5	CAIGSFNQPQHF	TGTGCCATCGGGTCGTTCAATCAGCCCCAGCATTTT
TRBV12-5	TRBD1	many	TRBJ1-4	CASGPGDRGDEKLFF	TGTGCTAGTGGTCCCGGGGACAGGGGGGATGAAAAACTGTTTTTT
TRBV5-1	TRBD2	-	TRBJ2-7	CASSRPREGLGEQYF	TGCGCCAGCAGCCGTCCCCGGGAGGGCCTGGGGGAGCAGTACTTC
TRBV4-2	-	-	TRBJ1-1	CASSQVTGAGTEAFF	TGTGCCAGCAGCCAAGTCACGGGGGCCGGCACTGAAGCTTTCTTT
TRBV27	-	many	TRBJ1-1	CASSLAPQGTEAFF	TGTGCCAGCAGTTTAGCCCCACAGGGTACTGAAGCTTTCTTT
TRBV6-5	TRBD1	many	TRBJ1-2	CASSYVDRGYGYTF	TGTGCCAGCAGTTACGTCGACAGGGGCTATGGCTACACCTTC
TRBV20-1	TRBD1	-	TRBJ1-1	CSAQFDREAEAFF	TGCAGTGCTCAATTCGACAGGGAGGCCGAAGCTTTCTTT
TRBV19	-	-	TRBJ1-1	CASSTIHTEAFF	TGTGCCAGTAGTACAATCCACACTGAAGCTTTCTTT
TRBV11-2	-	few	TRBJ1-2	CASSPILGRRYGYTF	TGTGCCAGCAGCCCGATTCTGGGGCGCCGGTATGGCTACACCTTC
TRBV24-1	-	-	TRBJ1-1	CATSDWGTNEAFF	TGTGCCACCAGTGACTGGGGGACAAACGAAGCTTTCTTT
TRBV27	-	-	TRBJ2-5	CASSLRGTETQYF	TGTGCCAGCAGCCTCCGAGGTACTGAGACCCAGTACTTC
TRBV11-2	-	few	TRBJ2-7	CASRHPGTGSSYEQYF	TGTGCCAGCAGACACCCCGGGACTGGGAGCTCCTACGAGCAGTACTTC
TRBV30	-	few	TRBJ1-1	CAWSVTGSKNTEAFF	TGTGCCTGGAGTGTGACAGGTTCAAAGAACACTGAAGCTTTCTTT
TRBV6-2/TRBV6-3	-	-	TRBJ2-7	CASSYGRPGVYEQYF	TGTGCCAGCAGTTACGGTCGACCGGGGGTCTACGAGCAGTACTTC
TRBV29-1	-	-	TRBJ1-1	CSVLRGFTEAFF	TGCAGCGTTCTTAGGGGATTCACTGAAGCTTTCTTT
TRBV3-1	-	-	TRBJ2-1	CASSQDWGSYNEQFF	TGTGCCAGCAGCCAAGATTGGGGTAGCTACAATGAGCAGTTCTTC
TRBV5-1	TRBD1	-	TRBJ1-1	CASSSGTASDTEAFF	TGCGCCAGCAGCTCTGGGACAGCGTCTGACACTGAAGCTTTCTTT
TRBV6-2/TRBV6-3	-	few	TRBJ1-5	CASSEASGSNQPQHF	TGTGCCAGCAGTGAAGCGTCAGGTAGCAATCAGCCCCAGCATTTT
TRBV20-1	TRBD1	-	TRBJ2-7	CSARGLQGAYEQYF	TGCAGTGCTAGAGGGTTGCAGGGGGCCTACGAGCAGTACTTC
TRBV7-2	-	-	TRBJ2-3	CASSSYLDSTDTQYF	TGTGCCAGCAGCTCCTACCTAGATTCCACAGATACGCAGTATTTT
TRBV2	-	many	TRBJ2-7	CASLLSLGGRDEQYF	TGTGCCAGCCTACTTTCATTGGGGGGTAGAGACGAGCAGTACTTC
TRBV29-1	-	few	TRBJ1-4	CSVDSGRGEKLFF	TGCAGCGTTGACTCTGGGCGAGGGGAAAAACTGTTTTTT
TRBV28	-	-	TRBJ1-5	CASRLGGEGQPQHF	TGTGCCAGCAGGCTCGGGGGAGAAGGGCAGCCCCAGCATTTT
TRBV7-9	TRBD1	-	TRBJ1-5	CASSLNQGAQHF	TGTGCCAGCAGCTTAAACCAGGGGGCCCAGCATTTT
TRBV12-3/TRBV12-4	TRBD1	-	TRBJ2-3	CASSFGQDPTDTQYF	TGTGCCAGCAGTTTCGGACAGGACCCCACAGATACGCAGTATTTT
TRBV7-9	-	-	TRBJ1-6	CASSLAPVGVHNSPLHF	TGTGCCAGCAGCTTAGCGCCGGTAGGGGTACATAATTCACCCCTCCACTTT
TRBV24-1	TRBD1	-	TRBJ1-4	CATSETPGQGSGEKLFF	TGTGCCACCAGTGAGACCCCCGGACAGGGAAGCGGCGAAAAACTGTTTTTT
TRBV19	-	-	TRBJ2-3	CASSETGITDTQYF	TGTGCCAGTAGTGAAACAGGGATCACAGATACGCAGTATTTT
TRBV5-1	TRBD1	-	TRBJ1-5	CASSYSQGEEPQHF	TGCGCCAGCAGCTACTCCCAGGGGGAAGAGCCCCAGCATTTT
TRBV28	-	-	TRBJ2-7	CASSFLGEQYF	TGTGCCAGCAGTTTCTTGGGCGAGCAGTACTTC
TRBV2	-	many	TRBJ1-2	CASTKTVNSNGYTF	TGTGCCAGCACCAAAACCGTGAACAGCAATGGCTACACCTTC
TRBV11-2	-	-	TRBJ1-3	CASSPLGNSGNTMYF	TGTGCCAGCAGCCCGTTGGGGAATTCTGGAAACACCATGTATTTT
TRBV15	-	-	TRBJ2-7	CATSEVSYRSYEQYF	TGTGCCACCAGCGAGGTGAGCTACAGGAGCTACGAGCAGTACTTC
TRBV7-9	-	-	TRBJ2-7	CASNEPLAPPYEQYF	TGTGCCAGCAACGAGCCCCTAGCGCCTCCCTACGAGCAGTACTTC
TRBV6-1	TRBD1	once	TRBJ1-2	CASILQGAAYGYTF	TGTGCCAGCATTCTACAGGGGGCGGCCTATGGCTACACCTTC
TRBV7-9	TRBD2	many	TRBJ2-7	CASSKGLAGLYEQYF	TGTGCCAGCAGCAAGGGGCTAGCGGGACTCTACGAGCAGTACTTC
TRBV25-1	-	-	TRBJ1-2	CASSRDLWGYTF	TGTGCCAGCAGCAGGGATCTCTGGGGCTACACCTTC
TRBV12-3/TRBV12-4	-	-	TRBJ2-7	CASRSNVGSSYEQYF	TGTGCCAGCAGGTCCAACGTAGGGAGCTCCTACGAGCAGTACTTC
TRBV5-4	-	-	TRBJ1-2	CASSFPPPAPSTF	TGTGCCAGCAGCTTCCCCCCCCCCGCGCCCTCCACCTTC
TRBV7-2	-	-	TRBJ1-2	CTSSLQREGNGYTF	TGTACCAGCAGCTTACAGAGGGAGGGAAATGGCTACACCTTC
TRBV6-2/TRBV6-3	-	-	TRBJ1-5	CASSGTWDLRNQPQHF	TGTGCCAGCAGTGGCACTTGGGACCTCAGGAATCAGCCCCAGCATTTT
TRBV11-2	TRBD2	few	TRBJ2-5	CASSVGGLAGIETQYF	TGTGCCAGCAGCGTCGGGGGACTAGCGGGTATAGAGACCCAGTACTTC
TRBV20-1	-	-	TRBJ1-6	CSASSGGPSINSPLHF	TGCAGTGCTAGTTCGGGAGGGCCTTCCATCAATTCACCCCTCCACTTT
TRBV7-6	-	few	TRBJ2-6	CASSVVRSDGGVGANVLTF	TGTGCCAGCAGCGTAGTTAGGAGTGACGGCGGGGTTGGGGCCAACGTCCTGACTTTC
TRBV27	-	-	TRBJ2-7	CASSPSNRAYERYF	TGTGCCAGCTCACCATCCAACAGGGCCTACGAGCGGTACTTC
TRBV20-1	TRBD2	-	TRBJ2-7	CSAPSSSGGLYEQYF	TGCAGTGCTCCCTCCTCTAGCGGAGGGCTCTACGAGCAGTACTTC
TRBV11-2	TRBD1	many	TRBJ2-7	CASSLSQGLGLYEQYF	TGTGCCAGCAGCTTATCACAGGGGTTGGGATTGTACGAGCAGTACTTC
TRBV7-2	-	few	TRBJ2-7	CASNDPTRYEQYF	TGTGCCAGCAACGACCCGACTCGCTACGAGCAGTACTTC
TRBV29-1	-	-	TRBJ1-1	CSVSQPNTEAFF	TGCAGCGTGTCACAGCCCAACACTGAAGCTTTCTTT
TRBV9	TRBD2	-	TRBJ2-7	CASSDAGTSSNSYEQYF	TGTGCCAGCAGCGACGCCGGGACTAGCAGCAACTCCTACGAGCAGTACTTC
TRBV5-5	-	few	TRBJ1-2	CASSFQGPYGYTF	TGTGCCAGCAGCTTCCAGGGACCCTATGGCTACACCTTC
TRBV7-9	TRBD1	-	TRBJ1-4	CASSYRTGGFATNEKLFF	TGTGCCAGCAGCTACAGGACAGGGGGCTTCGCAACTAATGAAAAACTGTTTTTT